This note documents a single T cell receptor beta chain sequence. What it binds is not known. This entry comes from a study of blood T cells in healthy people across ages. General study findings and limits: What prevented conclusive comparison of naive and antigen-experienced cells was that PBMCs were unsorted.

The V gene's germline CDR1 is ENHRY and CDR2 SYGVKD. V shed 5 bases and J 4 bases; nucleotides not matched to a gene: 10. The CDR3 runs to 18 residues. The use of a sample-barcoded 5' primer and a J-beta primer mix characterized a second PCR of roughly 6 to 11 cycles. TCRdb ran MiXCR on the 5' RACE reads and lists one entry per CDR3 protein. Here the sample spans 850,000 to 950,000 distinct CDR3 sequences, under 35% being singletons. The clonotype originates from an elderly woman in good health. Sequencing was done on a sample of blood. The rearrangement uses TRBV10-3 and TRBJ2-5, with 16 bases that match TRBD2. Here the CDR3 reads CAISRGLAGGQDLETQYF. The CDR3 DNA is TGTGCCATCAGTCGGGGACTAGCGGGGGGGCAAGATTTAGAGACCCAGTACTTC.